Presented here are 30 T cell receptor beta chains from one specimen sequenced in a study of Graves' ophthalmopathy and Graves' hyperthyroidism. Scientists amplified the TCR beta CDR3 regions from RNA transcripts. HTBI primers served in a first-round RT-PCR, which a second-round multiplex PCR followed. From the multiplex PCR reads, TCRdb called clonotypes with MiXCR, one entry per CDR3 protein. The table includes 600,000 to 700,000 distinct CDR3 sequences, over 40% detected once. Sequencing was carried out using peripheral blood. These receptors were obtained from an adult man with Graves' ophthalmopathy.

This clonotype was seen a handful of times. J is TRBJ2-2 and V is TRBV20-1; unclear D gene. Germline lookup yields CDR1 DFQATT and CDR2 SNEGSKA (reference sequence). V was cut by 3 bases and J by 7 bases, with 18 bases left in between. The CDR3 totals 15 residues. The CDR3 protein is CSASDPRNRDGELFF. The CDR3 DNA is TGCAGTGCTAGTGACCCCCGAAATAGGGACGGGGAGCTGTTTTTT.

Worth noting for this clonotype: A much larger clonotype is one base distant, so this may be a read error. This chain joins TRBV11-1 and TRBJ1-2; D gene ambiguous. CDR3 length: 17 amino acids. Germline V gene lookup returns CDR1 SGHAT and CDR2 FQDESV (reference sequence). V lost 11 bases and J 4 bases, leaving 29 bases between the germline ends. The chain's CDR3 is CAGIQTANQEIRYGYTF. The CDR3 DNA sequence: TGTGCCGGCATCCAAACGGCTAACCAGGAGATTCGCTATGGCTACACCTTC.

The chain couples TRBV20-1 to TRBJ1-4, with TRBD1 identical over 11 bases. This CDR3 contains 13 residues. Germline values: CDR1 DFQATT, CDR2 SNEGSKA (reference sequence). The V and J ends lost 5 bases and 8 bases, in that order; junction bases with no gene match: 4. In DNA form, the CDR3 reads TGCAGTGCTGGGACAGGGGGATTAGAAAAACTGTTTTTT. Its protein product is CSAGTGGLEKLFF.

This clonotype was recorded a few times. This chain links TRBV20-1 with TRBJ2-2; D might be TRBD2 (5 bases). The CDR3 has 14 residues. The V end was cut by 3 bases, the J end by 1 base, with 9 bases between. The V gene's germline CDR1 is DFQATT and CDR2 SNEGSKA (reference sequence). The CDR3 loop is CSARVRGNTGELFF. The CDR3 nucleotides read TGCAGTGCTAGGGTCCGGGGGAACACCGGGGAGCTGTTTTTT.

This clonotype was recorded at least ten times. The J gene is TRBJ2-6, the V gene TRBV7-9; D is perhaps TRBD1 (5 bases). CDR3 length: 13 residues. V was trimmed by 8 bases and J by 2 bases, leaving 7 bases between them. The germline gives CDR1 SEHNR, CDR2 FQNEAQ (reference sequence). CDR3 protein: CASLRAGANVLTF. The CDR3 DNA follows: TGTGCCAGCCTCAGGGCTGGGGCCAACGTCCTGACTTTC.

The chain has TRBV29-1 and TRBJ1-4; 10 bases match TRBD1. V dropped 7 bases and J dropped 12; count of bases not matched to a gene: 8. The CDR3 spans 12 residues. Germline values: CDR1 SQVTM, CDR2 ANQGSEA. The CDR3 DNA follows: TGCAGCGGCGGGACAGGGGAAACGGAACTGTTTTTT. Translating it yields CSGGTGETELFF.

The CDR3 loop is CASSTGTGKGQPQHF. The CDR3 bases are TGTGCCAGTAGTACCGGGACAGGGAAAGGTCAGCCCCAGCATTTT. The chain is built from TRBV19 and TRBJ1-5; 9 bases align to TRBD1. Germline CDR1 and CDR2: LNHDA and SQIVND (reference sequence). The CDR3 runs to 15 residues. Losses at the gene ends were 4 bases for V and 6 bases for J; bases not matched to a gene: 7. Looking up the rest from reference TRBV19 and TRBJ1-5 gives the full variable domain: DGGITQSPKYLFRKEGQNVTLSCEQNLNHDAMYWYRQDPGQGLRLIYYSQIVNDFQKGDIAEGYSVSREKKESFPLTVTSAQKNPTAFYLCASSTGTGKGQPQHFGDGTRLSIL.

This chain uses TRBV12-3 or TRBV12-4 with TRBJ2-7; 9 bases are shared with TRBD2. The CDR3 is 17 amino acids. V dropped 4 bases and J dropped 3; count of bases not matched to a gene: 13. CDR3 sequence reads: CASSSLFGAGGHYEQYF. The CDR3 coding sequence is TGTGCCAGCAGTTCCCTCTTCGGGGCGGGAGGGCACTACGAGCAGTACTTC.

This clonotype was seen ten or more times. This sequence joins TRBV7-2 and TRBJ2-5; 14 nucleotides align to TRBD2. After removal of 5 bases from V and 6 bases from J, the junction contained 5 bases not matched to a gene. Germline CDR1 reads SGHTA; CDR2 reads FQGNSA. CDR3 length: 15 amino acids. CDR3 sequence reads: CASSPWTSGGKTQYF. The CDR3 region has the DNA TGTGCCAGCAGCCCATGGACTAGCGGGGGGAAGACCCAGTACTTC.

The chain carries TRBV5-1 and TRBJ2-7; 10 bases match TRBD1. Losses at the gene ends were 4 bases for V and 6 bases for J; bases not matched to a gene: 7. CDR1 is SGHRS, CDR2 YFSETQ, per germline. CDR3 length equals 14 residues. Written as DNA, the CDR3 is TGCGCCAGCAGCACGGGACAGGGGAGTGCCGAGCAGTACTTC. Its translation: CASSTGQGSAEQYF.

The DNA of the CDR3 is TGTGCCAGCAGCGTGACAGGGGGAGCTCTGTACTTC. It encodes CASSVTGGALYF. The J gene is TRBJ2-7, the V gene TRBV7-8, with 9 positions matching TRBD1. The ends lost 5 bases at V and 12 bases at J; junction bases unmatched: 8. Looked up from germline, CDR1 is SGHVS and CDR2 is FQNEAQ. The CDR3 runs to 12 residues.

A remark on this clonotype: This could be a read error, since a much larger clone is one nucleotide away. In DNA, the CDR3 is TGCGCCAGCAGTGGGGTGACCCGGCGGGGCTACACCTTC. This sequence encodes CASSGVTRRGYTF. This chain links TRBV10-2 with TRBJ1-2; D is undetermined. The CDR3 length is 13 residues. V was pared by 4 bases and J by 8 bases, with 14 bases between. Germline V gene lookup returns CDR1 WSHSY and CDR2 SAAADI.

The chain uses TRBV7-8 and TRBJ2-2, with D unresolved. Trimming stripped 1 base from V and 8 bases from J, with 14 bases between. CDR3 size: 15 residues. Germline assignment: CDR1 SGHVS and CDR2 FQNEAQ. DNA for the CDR3: TGTGCCAGCAGCTTAGAGATCGGTGCGAAAGGGGAGCTGTTTTTT. Its translation is CASSLEIGAKGELFF.

A remark on this clonotype: At one boundary the junction diverges from the germline segment, which might be a read error. The J gene is TRBJ2-7, the V gene TRBV7-9; 7 positions agree with TRBD2. The CDR3 contains 15 residues. CDR1 and CDR2 from the germline V gene are SEHNR and FQNEAQ (reference sequence). CDR3 in amino acids: CASRWDARGAYEQYF. CDR3 in DNA: TGCGCCAGCCGATGGGACGCCCGGGGGGCCTACGAGCAGTACTTC.

The V call is TRBV5-1, the J call TRBJ2-6; the match to TRBD1 covers 8 bases. The junction had 4 bases not matched to a gene; V was cut back by 0 bases and J by 2 bases. This CDR3 region has 17 residues. The germline V gene encodes CDR1 SGHRS and CDR2 YFSETQ. CDR3 DNA: TGCGCCAGCAGCTTGGCAGGGGGCGGTCCTGGGGCCAACGTCCTGACTTTC. Translation gives CASSLAGGGPGANVLTF. Full variable domain (missing parts from reference TRBV5-1 and TRBJ2-6): KAGVTQTPRYLIKTRGQQVTLSCSPISGHRSVSWYQQTPGQGLQFLFEYFSETQRNKGNFPGRFSGRQFSNSRSEMNVSTLELGDSALYLCASSLAGGGPGANVLTFGAGSRLTVL.

This rearrangement joins TRBV2 to TRBJ2-5, with D possibly TRBD2 on 6 matching bases. The V and J ends lost 8 bases and 7 bases respectively, with 26 bases between them. Germline CDR1 and CDR2: SNHLY and FYNNEI. The CDR3 length is 16 residues. CDR3 amino acids: CASQEALGGAWVTQYF. For the CDR3, the DNA is TGTGCCAGCCAGGAAGCCCTAGGAGGGGCATGGGTGACCCAGTACTTC.

The chain is built from TRBV12-3 or TRBV12-4 and TRBJ1-1; D may be TRBD1 (5 bases). This CDR3 has 11 amino acids. Trimming removed 6 bases at V and 9 bases at J, with 11 bases between. CDR3 sequence reads: CASSPDSQAFF. DNA for the CDR3: TGTGCCAGCAGCCCCGACAGCCAAGCTTTCTTT.

In this sample, this clonotype turned up once. The gene calls are TRBV7-9 and TRBJ2-3; a possible D gene is TRBD2 (6 bases). Germline CDR1 and CDR2: SEHNR and FQNEAQ (reference sequence). Trimming took off 5 bases at V and 2 bases at J, with 17 bases between the two ends. CDR3 length: 16 amino acids. The CDR3 DNA sequence: TGTGCCAGCAGCCAGGGACCGGGACTTCTCACAGATACGCAGTATTTT. It translates to CASSQGPGLLTDTQYF. The variable domain in full, completed from reference TRBV7-9 and TRBJ2-3, reads DTGVSQNPRHKITKRGQNVTFRCDPISEHNRLYWYRQTLGQGPEFLTYFQNEAQLEKSRLLSDRFSAERPKGSFSTLEIQRTEQGDSAMYLCASSQGPGLLTDTQYFGPGTRLTVL.

About this clonotype itself: Given a much more abundant clone one base away, this may be a read error. V is TRBV7-2 and J is TRBJ2-7; tentatively, D is TRBD2 (5 bases). The CDR3 consists of 16 residues. V lost 0 bases and J 2 bases, leaving 14 bases between the germline ends. Germline V lookup: CDR1 SGHTA, CDR2 FQGNSA. CDR3: CASSLAAGLGAYEQYF. The CDR3 nucleotides are TGTGCCAGCAGCTTAGCGGCGGGCCTTGGTGCCTACGAGCAGTACTTC.

Regarding this clonotype: A much bigger clone sits one base away, suggesting this may be a read error. The chain combines TRBV15 with TRBJ2-7, with TRBD1 identical over 7 bases. This CDR3 spans 15 amino acids. V was clipped by 4 bases and J by 3 bases; unmatched bases: 9. Per germline, CDR1 LNHNV and CDR2 YYDKDF (reference sequence). The CDR3 protein is CATSTANRGSYEQYF. The CDR3 DNA reads as TGTGCCACCAGCACAGCAAACAGGGGCAGCTACGAGCAGTACTTC.

The count of this clonotype is one. This may be a read error, as it is one base from a much larger clone. The chain employs TRBV19 and TRBJ1-6; D is ambiguous. V was pared by 0 bases and J by 9 bases, with 6 bases between. This CDR3 region has 13 residues. The germline gives CDR1 LNHDA, CDR2 SQIVND (reference sequence). The CDR3 region has the DNA TGTGCCAGTAGTATAGAGGCCTCTTCACCCCTCCACTTT. Protein product: CASSIEASSPLHF.

This clonotype has at least ten counts. CDR3 amino acids: CASSLAPAGGNTGELFF. For the CDR3, the DNA is TGTGCCAGCAGCTTAGCCCCAGCGGGAGGAAACACCGGGGAGCTGTTTTTT. V is TRBV7-8 and J is TRBJ2-2, with 9 bases identical to TRBD2. The V gene's germline CDR1 is SGHVS and CDR2 FQNEAQ. V gave up 0 bases and J gave up 2 bases; unmatched junction bases: 4. The CDR3 sequence is 17 residues long.

This clonotype was found many times. The CDR3, as DNA: TGTGCCAGCAGCCAACTAGGGGCGGGGGAGACCCAGTACTTC. This encodes CASSQLGAGETQYF. The rearrangement links TRBV6-6 to TRBJ2-5, with D possibly matching TRBD2 (6 bases). This CDR3 has 14 amino acids. The germline V gene has CDR1 MNHNY and CDR2 SVGAGI (reference sequence). V lost 6 bases and J 5 bases, leaving 16 bases between the germline ends.

This chain connects TRBV5-1 to TRBJ2-1; TRBD1 matches 8 bases. CDR1 and CDR2 from the germline V gene are SGHRS and YFSETQ. V shed 0 bases and J 4 bases; nucleotides not matched to a gene: 9. The CDR3 loop spans 17 amino acids. The DNA of the CDR3 is TGCGCCAGCAGCTTGGTTATCAGGGGGCAACGGTACAATGAGCAGTTCTTC. Protein: CASSLVIRGQRYNEQFF.

The gene calls are TRBV11-2 and TRBJ2-5, with D tentatively TRBD1 (5 bases). V lost 3 bases and J 5 bases, leaving 16 bases between the germline ends. This CDR3 has 15 amino acids. Germline V CDR1 and CDR2: SGHAT, FQNNGV. Written as DNA, the CDR3 is TGTGCCAGCAGCTTCGGTCAGGGTTACGCGGAGACCCAGTACTTC. Protein product: CASSFGQGYAETQYF.

CDR3 region: CATSRDQMGGRNQPQHF. The CDR3 bases are TGTGCCACCAGCAGAGATCAGATGGGGGGACGTAATCAGCCCCAGCATTTT. The rearrangement links TRBV15 to TRBJ1-5, with a tentative D call TRBD1 (5 bases). Germline V gene sequence: CDR1 LNHNV, CDR2 YYDKDF (reference sequence). V was shortened by 0 bases and J by 4 bases, with 16 bases between the two germline ends. The CDR3 spans 17 residues.

This clonotype was seen only once. The chain employs TRBV19 and TRBJ2-7; possibly TRBD1 for D (6 bases). The CDR3 length is 14 residues. Trimming pared 3 bases from V and 5 bases from J, leaving 14 bases between. In germline, CDR1 is LNHDA, CDR2 SQIVND (reference sequence). The CDR3: CASSISTGTNEQYF. In nucleotides, the CDR3 is TGTGCCAGTAGTATCTCGACCGGGACAAACGAGCAGTACTTC.

There are a few counts of this clonotype. This chain uses TRBV12-3 or TRBV12-4 with TRBJ1-1; D is unclear. The CDR3 loop spans 16 amino acids. Trimming removed 5 bases at V and 0 bases at J, with 16 bases between. This CDR3 reads CASSEPGRGMNTEAFF. In DNA, the CDR3 is TGTGCCAGCAGTGAACCAGGTCGCGGGATGAACACTGAAGCTTTCTTT.

This clonotype was detected once. The CDR3 end shows no conserved phenylalanine or tryptophan, and so a read error is likely. The CDR3 DNA reads TGTGCCAGCAGCTCGCAGGGTAGCGGGGAACTGTTTTCT. Encoded protein: CASSSQGSGELFS. This sequence joins TRBV7-2 and TRBJ2-2; TRBD2 matches at 8 bases. The CDR3 loop spans 13 amino acids. In germline, CDR1 is SGHTA, CDR2 FQGNSA.

J is TRBJ1-2 and V is TRBV6-5; D possibly corresponds to TRBD1 (6 bases). This CDR3 has 11 residues. Germline V gives CDR1 MNHEY, CDR2 SVGAGI. For the CDR3, the DNA is TGTGCGTGGGGGCCTCTTCGTGGCTACACCTTC. Amino acids: CAWGPLRGYTF.